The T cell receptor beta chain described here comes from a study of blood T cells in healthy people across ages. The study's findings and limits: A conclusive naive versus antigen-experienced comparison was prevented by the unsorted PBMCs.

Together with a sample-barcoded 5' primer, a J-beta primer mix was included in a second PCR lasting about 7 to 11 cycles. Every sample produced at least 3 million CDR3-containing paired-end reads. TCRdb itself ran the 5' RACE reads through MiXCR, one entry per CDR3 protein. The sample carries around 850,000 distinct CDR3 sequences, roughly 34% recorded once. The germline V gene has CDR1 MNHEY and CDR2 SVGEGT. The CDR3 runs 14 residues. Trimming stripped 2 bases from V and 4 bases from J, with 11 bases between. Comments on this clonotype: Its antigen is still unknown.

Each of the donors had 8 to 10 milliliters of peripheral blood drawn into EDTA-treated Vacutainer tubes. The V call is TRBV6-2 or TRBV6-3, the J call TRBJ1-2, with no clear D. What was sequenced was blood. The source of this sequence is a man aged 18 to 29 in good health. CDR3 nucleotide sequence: TGTGCCAGCAGTTACCGGGCGGCAGTCTATGGCTACACCTTC. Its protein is CASSYRAAVYGYTF.